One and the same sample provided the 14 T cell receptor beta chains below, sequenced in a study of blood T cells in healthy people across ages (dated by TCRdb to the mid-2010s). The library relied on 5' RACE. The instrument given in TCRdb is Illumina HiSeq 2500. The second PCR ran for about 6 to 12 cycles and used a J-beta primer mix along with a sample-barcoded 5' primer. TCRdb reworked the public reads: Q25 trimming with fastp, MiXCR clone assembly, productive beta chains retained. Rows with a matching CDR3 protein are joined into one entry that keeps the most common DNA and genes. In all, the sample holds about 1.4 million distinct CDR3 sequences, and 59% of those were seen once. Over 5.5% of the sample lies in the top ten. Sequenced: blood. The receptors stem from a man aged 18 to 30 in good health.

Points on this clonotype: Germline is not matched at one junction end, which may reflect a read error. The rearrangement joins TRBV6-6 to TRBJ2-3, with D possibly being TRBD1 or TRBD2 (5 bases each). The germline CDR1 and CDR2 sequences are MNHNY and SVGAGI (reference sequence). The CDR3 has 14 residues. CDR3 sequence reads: CAGSYRDRWDTQYF. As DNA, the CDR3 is TGTGCCGGCAGTTATCGGGACCGATGGGATACGCAGTATTTT.

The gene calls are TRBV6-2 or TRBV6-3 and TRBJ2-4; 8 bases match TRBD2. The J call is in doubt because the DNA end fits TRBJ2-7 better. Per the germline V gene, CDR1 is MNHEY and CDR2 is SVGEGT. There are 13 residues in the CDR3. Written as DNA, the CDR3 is TGTGCCAGCAGTGGACTAGCTCATCGCGAGCAGTACTTC. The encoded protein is CASSGLAHREQYF.

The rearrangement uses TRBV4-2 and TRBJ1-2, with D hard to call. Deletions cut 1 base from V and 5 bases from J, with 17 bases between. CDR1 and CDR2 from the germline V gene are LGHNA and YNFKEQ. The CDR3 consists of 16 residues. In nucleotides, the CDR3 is TGTGCCAGCAGCCAAGCTTCACGAGTCCGTCCATATGGCTACACCTTC. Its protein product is CASSQASRVRPYGYTF.

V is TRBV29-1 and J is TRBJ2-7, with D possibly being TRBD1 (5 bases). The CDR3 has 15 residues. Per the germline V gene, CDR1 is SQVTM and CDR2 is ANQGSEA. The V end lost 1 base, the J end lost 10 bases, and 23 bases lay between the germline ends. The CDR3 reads CSVEVPGPLQEAQYF. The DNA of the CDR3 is TGCAGCGTTGAAGTGCCAGGGCCGCTCCAAGAGGCCCAGTACTTC.

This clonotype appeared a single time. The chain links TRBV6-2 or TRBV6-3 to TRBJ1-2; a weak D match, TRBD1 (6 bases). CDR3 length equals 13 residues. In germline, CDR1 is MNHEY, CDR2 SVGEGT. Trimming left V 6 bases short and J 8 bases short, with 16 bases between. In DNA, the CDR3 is TGTGCCAGCAGACCTACAGGGCCGGGAGGCTACACCTTC. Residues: CASRPTGPGGYTF.

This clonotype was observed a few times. The CDR3 nucleotides read TGTGCCAGCATATCCGCGCTCGAGGGCTACGAGCAGTACTTC. This gives the protein CASISALEGYEQYF. The V call is TRBV7-2, the J call TRBJ2-7, with a tentative D call TRBD2 (5 bases). Per germline, CDR1 SGHTA and CDR2 FQGNSA. The CDR3 is 14 residues long. The V and J ends lost 7 bases and 3 bases respectively, with 16 bases between them.

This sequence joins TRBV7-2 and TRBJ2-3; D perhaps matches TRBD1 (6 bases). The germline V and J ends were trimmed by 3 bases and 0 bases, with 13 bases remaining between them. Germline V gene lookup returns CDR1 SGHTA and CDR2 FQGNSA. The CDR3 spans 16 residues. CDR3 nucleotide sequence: TGTGCCAGCAGCTTGACATCGACAGGAAGCACAGATACGCAGTATTTT. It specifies CASSLTSTGSTDTQYF.

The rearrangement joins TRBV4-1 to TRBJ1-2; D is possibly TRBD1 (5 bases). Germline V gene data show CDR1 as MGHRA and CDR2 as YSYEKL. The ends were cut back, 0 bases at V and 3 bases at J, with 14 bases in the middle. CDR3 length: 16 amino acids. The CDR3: CASSQEGSRGDYGYTF. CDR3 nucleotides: TGCGCCAGCAGCCAAGAAGGGAGTAGAGGGGACTATGGCTACACCTTC.

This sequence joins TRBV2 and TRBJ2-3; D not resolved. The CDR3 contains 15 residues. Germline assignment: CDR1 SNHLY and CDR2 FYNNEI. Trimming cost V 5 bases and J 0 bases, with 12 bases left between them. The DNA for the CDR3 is TGTGCCAGCAGTAAATTAGAAGCTAGCACAGATACGCAGTATTTT. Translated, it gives CASSKLEASTDTQYF.

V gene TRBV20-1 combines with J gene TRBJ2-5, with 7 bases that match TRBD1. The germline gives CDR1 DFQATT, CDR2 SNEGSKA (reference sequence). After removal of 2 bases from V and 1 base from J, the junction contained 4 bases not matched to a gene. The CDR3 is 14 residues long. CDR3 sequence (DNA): TGCAGTGCTAGACTCGGGACAGCCCAAGAGACCCAGTACTTC. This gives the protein CSARLGTAQETQYF.

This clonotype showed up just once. CDR3 sequence: CASSWVNPTDTQYF. The CDR3 coding sequence is TGCGCCAGCAGCTGGGTGAACCCCACAGATACGCAGTATTTT. The V gene is TRBV5-1, the J gene TRBJ2-3, with unresolved D. Germline CDR1 is SGHRS and CDR2 is YFSETQ. V lost 3 bases and J lost 2, with 10 bases in between. The CDR3 loop spans 14 amino acids.

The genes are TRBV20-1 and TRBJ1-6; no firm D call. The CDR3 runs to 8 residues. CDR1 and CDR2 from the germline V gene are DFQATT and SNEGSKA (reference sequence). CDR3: CGISPLHF. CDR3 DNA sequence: TGCGGCATTTCACCCCTCCACTTT.

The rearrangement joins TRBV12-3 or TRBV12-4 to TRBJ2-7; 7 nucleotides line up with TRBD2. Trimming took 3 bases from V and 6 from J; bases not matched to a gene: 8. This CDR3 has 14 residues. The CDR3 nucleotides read TGTGCCAGCAGTTTCTCGGGAGGCTACTCCGAGCAGTACTTC. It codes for CASSFSGGYSEQYF.

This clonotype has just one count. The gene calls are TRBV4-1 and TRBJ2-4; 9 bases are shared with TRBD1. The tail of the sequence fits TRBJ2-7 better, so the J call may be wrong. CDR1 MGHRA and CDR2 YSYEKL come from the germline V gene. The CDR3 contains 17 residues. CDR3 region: CASSQDTDRGKTYEQYF. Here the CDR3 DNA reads TGCGCCAGCAGCCAAGACACCGACAGGGGGAAGACCTACGAGCAGTACTTC.